The clone carrying this T cell receptor beta chain was seen repeatedly, ten times or more. The antigen remains unidentified. CDR3 length: 14 amino acids. Trimming stripped 2 bases from V and 2 bases from J, with 10 bases between. Germline V lookup: CDR1 SGHAT, CDR2 FQNNGV. This sample was included in a study of blood T cells in healthy people across ages. Broader study findings: Naive and antigen-experienced cells were not separated, limiting conclusive comparison.

Using a J-beta primer mix together with a sample-barcoded 5' primer, a second PCR was run for roughly 6 to 12 cycles. A minimum of 3 million CDR3-containing paired-end reads was obtained for each sample. TCRdb re-called the 5' RACE reads through MiXCR, storing one row per CDR3 protein. Seen here are about 1.7 million distinct CDR3 sequences, under 30% observed once, and the top ten hold 6.5% to 8.5%. The chain joins TRBV11-2 to TRBJ2-7, with D perhaps matching TRBD1 or TRBD2 (6 bases each). The sample taken for sequencing was blood. The sequence derives from a woman in her twenties or thirties in good health. The CDR3 bases are TGTGCCAGCAGCTTACAACGGGGGCCCTACGAGCAGTACTTC. It is translated as CASSLQRGPYEQYF. Together with reference TRBV11-2 and TRBJ2-7, the CDR3 gives the full variable domain: EAGVAQSPRYKIIEKRQSVAFWCNPISGHATLYWYQQILGQGPKLLIQFQNNGVVDDSQLPKDRFSAERLKGVDSTLKIQPAKLEDSAVYLCASSLQRGPYEQYFGPGTRLTVT.